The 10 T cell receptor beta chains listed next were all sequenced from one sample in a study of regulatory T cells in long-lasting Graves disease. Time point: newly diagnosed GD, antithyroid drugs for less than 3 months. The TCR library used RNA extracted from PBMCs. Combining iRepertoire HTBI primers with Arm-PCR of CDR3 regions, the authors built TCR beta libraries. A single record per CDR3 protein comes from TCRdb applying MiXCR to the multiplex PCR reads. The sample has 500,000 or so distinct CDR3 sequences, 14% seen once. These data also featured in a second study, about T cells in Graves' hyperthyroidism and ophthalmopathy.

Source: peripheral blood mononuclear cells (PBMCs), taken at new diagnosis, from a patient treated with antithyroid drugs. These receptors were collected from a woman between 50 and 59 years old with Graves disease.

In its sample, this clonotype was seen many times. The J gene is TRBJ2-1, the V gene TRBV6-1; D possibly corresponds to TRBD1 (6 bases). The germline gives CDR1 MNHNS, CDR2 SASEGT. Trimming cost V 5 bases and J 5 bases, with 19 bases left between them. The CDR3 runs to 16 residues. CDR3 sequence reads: CASSLRQALGDNEQFF. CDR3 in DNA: TGTGCCAGCAGTCTCCGACAGGCTTTAGGGGACAATGAGCAGTTCTTC.

The CDR3 loop reads CASSPPSGNGTDTQYF. The DNA of the CDR3 is TGTGCCAGTAGTCCCCCCAGCGGGAATGGCACAGATACGCAGTATTTT. The chain couples TRBV19 to TRBJ2-3, with TRBD2 identical over 7 bases. Trimming removed 5 bases from V and 1 base from J; junction bases left unmatched: 9. Germline V gives CDR1 LNHDA, CDR2 SQIVND (reference sequence). The CDR3 covers 16 residues.

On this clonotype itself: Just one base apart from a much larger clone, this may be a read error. CDR3 sequence reads: CVSSPRTGGHGYTF. The DNA of the CDR3 is TGTGTCAGCAGCCCCCGGACAGGGGGACATGGCTACACCTTC. The chain couples TRBV11-2 to TRBJ1-2; 10 nucleotides line up with TRBD1. This CDR3 has 14 residues. The germline V gene has CDR1 SGHAT and CDR2 FQNNGV.

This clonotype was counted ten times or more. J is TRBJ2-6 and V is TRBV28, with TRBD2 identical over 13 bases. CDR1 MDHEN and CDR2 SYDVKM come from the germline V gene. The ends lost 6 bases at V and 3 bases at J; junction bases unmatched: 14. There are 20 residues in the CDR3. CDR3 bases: TGTGCCAGCAGCCAGCATCGGACTAGCGGGAGTCTTGATGGGGCCAACGTCCTGACTTTC. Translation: CASSQHRTSGSLDGANVLTF.

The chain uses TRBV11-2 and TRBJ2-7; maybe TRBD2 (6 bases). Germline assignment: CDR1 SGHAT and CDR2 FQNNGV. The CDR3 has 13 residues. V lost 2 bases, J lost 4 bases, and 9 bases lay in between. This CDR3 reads CASSLPREYEQYF. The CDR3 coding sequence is TGTGCCAGCAGCTTACCCCGGGAGTACGAGCAGTACTTC.

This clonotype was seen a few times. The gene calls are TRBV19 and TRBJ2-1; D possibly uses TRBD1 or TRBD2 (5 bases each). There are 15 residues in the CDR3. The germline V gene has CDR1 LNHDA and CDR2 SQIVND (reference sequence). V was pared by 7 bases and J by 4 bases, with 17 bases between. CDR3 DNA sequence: TGTGCCAGTACCCCCTCCGGGGCAGCGTACAATGAGCAGTTCTTC. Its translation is CASTPSGAAYNEQFF.

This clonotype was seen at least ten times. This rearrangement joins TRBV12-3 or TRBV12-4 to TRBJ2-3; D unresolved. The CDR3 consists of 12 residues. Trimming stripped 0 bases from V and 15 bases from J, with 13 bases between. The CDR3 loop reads CASSLAALGHYF. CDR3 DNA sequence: TGTGCCAGCAGTTTAGCTGCCCTCGGGCATTATTTT.

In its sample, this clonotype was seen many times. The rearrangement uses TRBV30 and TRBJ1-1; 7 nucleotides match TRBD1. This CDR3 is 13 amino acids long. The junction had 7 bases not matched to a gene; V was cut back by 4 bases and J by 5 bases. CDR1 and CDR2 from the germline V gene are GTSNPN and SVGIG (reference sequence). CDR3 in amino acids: CAWTATGRTEAFF. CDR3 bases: TGTGCCTGGACAGCGACAGGGAGAACTGAAGCTTTCTTT.

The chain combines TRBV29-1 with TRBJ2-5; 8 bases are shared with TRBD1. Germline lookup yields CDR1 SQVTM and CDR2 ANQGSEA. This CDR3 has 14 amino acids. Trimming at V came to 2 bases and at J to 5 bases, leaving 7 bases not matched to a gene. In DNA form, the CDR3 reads TGCAGCGTTGAAATGGACAGGGTAAAGGAGACCCAGTACTTC. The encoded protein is CSVEMDRVKETQYF.

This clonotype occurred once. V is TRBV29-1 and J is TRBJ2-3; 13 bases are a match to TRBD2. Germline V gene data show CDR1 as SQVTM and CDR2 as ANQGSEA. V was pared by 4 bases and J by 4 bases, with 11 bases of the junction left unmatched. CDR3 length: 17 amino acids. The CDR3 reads CSVVSGLAGVLPDTQYF. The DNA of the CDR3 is TGCAGCGTTGTGTCAGGACTAGCGGGAGTGCTCCCAGATACGCAGTATTTT.